This T cell receptor beta chain was identified during a study of CD4 and CD8 cells across lung adenocarcinoma regions. Germline V gives CDR1 MNHNS, CDR2 SASEGT. The CDR3 runs to 15 residues. Samples came from patients with localized non-small cell lung adenocarcinoma. As for this clonotype: Germline and junction disagree at one end, which may indicate a read error.

MiXCR was run by TCRdb on the PCR reads, yielding one entry per CDR3 protein. The data hold about 20,000 distinct CDR3 sequences, with roughly half observed a single time. Sample: CD8+ T cells from the center of a lung tumor. This receptor was obtained from a female donor with lung adenocarcinoma. The CD4 and CD8 labels of this study may be unreliable. This rearrangement joins TRBV6-1 to TRBJ2-2, with a possible D match to TRBD2 (6 bases). CDR3 bases: TGTGCCAGGAGCCGACTGGCGGGGAACACCGGGAAGCTGTTTTTT. Protein sequence: CARSRLAGNTGKLFF.